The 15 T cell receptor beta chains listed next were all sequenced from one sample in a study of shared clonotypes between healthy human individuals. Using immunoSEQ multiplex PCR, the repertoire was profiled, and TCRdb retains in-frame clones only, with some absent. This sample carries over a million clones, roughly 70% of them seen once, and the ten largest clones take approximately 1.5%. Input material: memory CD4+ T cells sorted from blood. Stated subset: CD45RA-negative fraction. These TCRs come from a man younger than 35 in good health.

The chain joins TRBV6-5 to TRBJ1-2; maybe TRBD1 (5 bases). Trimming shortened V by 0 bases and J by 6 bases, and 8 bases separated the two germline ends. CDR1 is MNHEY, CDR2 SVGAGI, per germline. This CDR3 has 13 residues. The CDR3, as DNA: TGTGCCAGCAGTTACTCGGGCAGGGATGGCTACACCTTC. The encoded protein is CASSYSGRDGYTF.

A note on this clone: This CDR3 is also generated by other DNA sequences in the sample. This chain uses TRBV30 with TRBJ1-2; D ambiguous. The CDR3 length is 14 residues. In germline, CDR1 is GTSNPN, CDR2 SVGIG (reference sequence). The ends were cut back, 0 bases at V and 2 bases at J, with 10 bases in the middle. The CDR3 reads CAWSVPRRNYGYTF. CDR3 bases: TGTGCCTGGAGTGTCCCCAGGCGGAACTATGGCTACACCTTC. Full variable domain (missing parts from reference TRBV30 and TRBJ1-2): SQTIHQWPATLVQPVGSPLSLECTVEGTSNPNLYWYRQAAGRGLQLLFYSVGIGQISSEVPQNLSASRPQDRQFILSSKKLLLSDSGFYLCAWSVPRRNYGYTFGSGTRLTVV.

The CDR3 region is CASSSSNEKLFF. The CDR3 region has the DNA TGTGCCAGCAGTTCTTCAAATGAAAAACTGTTTTTT. The chain links TRBV27 to TRBJ1-4; D gene uncertain. The germline V gene encodes CDR1 MNHEY and CDR2 SMNVEV (reference sequence). The CDR3 length is 12 residues. V was cut by 4 bases and J by 5 bases, with 5 bases left in between.

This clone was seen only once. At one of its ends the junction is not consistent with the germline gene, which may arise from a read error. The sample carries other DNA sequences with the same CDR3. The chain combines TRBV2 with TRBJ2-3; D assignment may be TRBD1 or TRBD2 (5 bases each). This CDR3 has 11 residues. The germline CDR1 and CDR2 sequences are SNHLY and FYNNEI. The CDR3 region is CASREGETQYF. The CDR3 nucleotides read TGTGCCAGCAGGGAAGGGGAGACGCAGTATTTT.

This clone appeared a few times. CDR3 sequence reads: CSVVKQMNTEAFF. The CDR3, as DNA: TGCAGCGTTGTAAAACAGATGAACACTGAAGCTTTCTTT. The chain couples TRBV29-1 to TRBJ1-1; D is undetermined. Germline loops: CDR1 SQVTM, CDR2 ANQGSEA. The CDR3 is made up of 13 amino acids. V was trimmed by 4 bases and J by 0 bases, leaving 9 bases between them.

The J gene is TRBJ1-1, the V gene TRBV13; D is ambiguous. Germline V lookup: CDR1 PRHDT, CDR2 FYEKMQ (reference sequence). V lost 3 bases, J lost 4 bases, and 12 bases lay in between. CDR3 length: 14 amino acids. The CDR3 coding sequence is TGTGCCAGCAGCTTGGCGGCCCCAGGCACTGAAGCTTTCTTT. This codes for CASSLAAPGTEAFF.

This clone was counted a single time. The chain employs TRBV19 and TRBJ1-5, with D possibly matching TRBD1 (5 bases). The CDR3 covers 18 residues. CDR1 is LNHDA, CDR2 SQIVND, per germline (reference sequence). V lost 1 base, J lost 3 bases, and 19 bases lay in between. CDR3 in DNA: TGTGCCAGTAGTATAGCCCCCGGGACCCGAGTTAACAATCAGCCCCAGCATTTT. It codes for CASSIAPGTRVNNQPQHF.

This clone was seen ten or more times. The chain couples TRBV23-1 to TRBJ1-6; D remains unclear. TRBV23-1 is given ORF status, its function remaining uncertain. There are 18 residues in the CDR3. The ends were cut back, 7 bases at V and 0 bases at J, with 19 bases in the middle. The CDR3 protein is CASKDAPVPGSYNSPLHF. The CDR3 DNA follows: TGCGCCAGCAAGGACGCACCGGTTCCCGGCTCCTATAATTCACCCCTCCACTTT.

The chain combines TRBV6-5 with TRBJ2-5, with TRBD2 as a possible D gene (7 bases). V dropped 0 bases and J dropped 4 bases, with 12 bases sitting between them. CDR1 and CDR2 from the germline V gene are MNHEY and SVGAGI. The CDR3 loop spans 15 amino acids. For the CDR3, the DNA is TGTGCCAGCAGTTACTCAGGGGGGGATGGAGAGACCCAGTACTTC. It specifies CASSYSGGDGETQYF.

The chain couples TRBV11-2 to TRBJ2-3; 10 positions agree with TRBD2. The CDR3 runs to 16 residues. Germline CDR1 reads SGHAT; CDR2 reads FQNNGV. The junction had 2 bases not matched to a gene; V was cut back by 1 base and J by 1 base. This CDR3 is CASSLGAGGGTDTQYF. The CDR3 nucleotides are TGTGCCAGCAGCTTAGGAGCGGGGGGGGGCACAGATACGCAGTATTTT.

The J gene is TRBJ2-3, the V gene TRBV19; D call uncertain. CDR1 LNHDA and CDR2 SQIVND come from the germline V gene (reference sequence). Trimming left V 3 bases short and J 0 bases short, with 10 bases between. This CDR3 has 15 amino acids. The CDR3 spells CASSIGQYSTDTQYF. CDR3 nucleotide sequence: TGTGCCAGTAGTATCGGGCAGTATAGCACAGATACGCAGTATTTT.

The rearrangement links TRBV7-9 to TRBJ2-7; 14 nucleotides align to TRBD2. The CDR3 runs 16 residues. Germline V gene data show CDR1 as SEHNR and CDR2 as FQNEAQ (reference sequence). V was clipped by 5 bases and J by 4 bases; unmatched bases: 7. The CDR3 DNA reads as TGTGCCAGCAGCACCACCGGGACTAGCGGGAGTTACGAGCAGTACTTC. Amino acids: CASSTTGTSGSYEQYF.

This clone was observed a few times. The CDR3 DNA reads as TGCGCCAGCAGCTTAGCGGGGGATGCTACCAATGAGCAGTTCTTC. This translates into CASSLAGDATNEQFF. V gene TRBV5-1 combines with J gene TRBJ2-1, with TRBD2 matching over 8 bases. The CDR3 totals 15 residues. Germline CDR1 reads SGHRS; CDR2 reads YFSETQ. Trimming cost V 2 bases and J 6 bases; bases outside gene matches: 7.

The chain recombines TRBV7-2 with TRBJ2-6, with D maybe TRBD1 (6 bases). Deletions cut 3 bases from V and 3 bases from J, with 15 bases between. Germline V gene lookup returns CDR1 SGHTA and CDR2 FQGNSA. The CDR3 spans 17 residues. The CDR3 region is CASSFRGGSFGANVLTF. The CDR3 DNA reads TGTGCCAGCAGCTTCAGGGGTGGGTCTTTTGGGGCCAACGTCCTGACTTTC.

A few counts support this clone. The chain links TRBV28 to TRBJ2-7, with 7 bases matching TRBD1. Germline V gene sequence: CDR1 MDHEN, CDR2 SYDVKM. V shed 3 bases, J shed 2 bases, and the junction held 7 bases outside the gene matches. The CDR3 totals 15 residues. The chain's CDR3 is CASSFRDRATYEQYF. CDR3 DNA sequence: TGTGCCAGCAGTTTCCGCGACAGGGCCACCTACGAGCAGTACTTC.